The following is a T cell receptor (beta chain) sequence with its context. The antigen remains unidentified. The protocol was immunoSEQ multiplex PCR, while the TCRdb copy is restricted to in-frame clones and leaves out a portion. The repertoire holds about 13,000 clones, with over 65% as singletons. The data derive from a study of tumor-infiltrating lymphocytes in localized non-small cell lung cancer. As for the study in general: Tumor tissue and non-adjacent uninvolved lung came from each patient. Study-level results: IM1 and IM2 tumors showed no difference in T-cell fraction. Compared with uninvolved lung, tumors showed higher T cell infiltration by TCRbeta sequencing.

The CDR3 spans 13 residues. V lost 7 bases and J 5 bases, leaving 12 bases between the germline ends. CDR1 and CDR2 from the germline V gene are LNHDA and SQIVND (reference sequence). The V call is TRBV19, the J call TRBJ1-5; D unresolved. The specimen sequenced was lung tumor tissue. This clonotype was sampled from a human donor with non-small cell lung cancer. The CDR3: CASNVQEDQPQHF. For the CDR3, the DNA is TGTGCCAGTAATGTGCAGGAGGATCAGCCCCAGCATTTT.